These T cell receptor beta chains were read from a single sample in a study of CD8 T cells in ankylosing spondylitis. TCRdb passed the 5' RACE reads through MiXCR, listing each CDR3 protein once. Among some 200,000 distinct CDR3 sequences listed, over 10% were seen once. Sequencing used blood, either unsorted or a sorted T cell fraction (not recorded which). The source is a male donor with ankylosing spondylitis or in good health (not recorded which). CDR3s include the opening cysteine and the closing phenylalanine or tryptophan. The D gene is left open where the match is weak. Size is omitted from some rows. Given values are once, few, many or a class for expanded clones.

TRBJ2-5,few,.,TRBV9,CASSSPLEETQYF,TGTGCCAGCAGCTCTCCCCTGGAAGAGACCCAGTACTTC
TRBJ2-7,few,.,TRBV11-2,CASSSPLVSYEQYF,TGTGCCAGCAGCTCCCCCCTAGTCTCCTACGAGCAGTACTTC
TRBJ2-5,.,TRBD2,TRBV7-9,CASSYLAGGLQETQYF,TGTGCCAGCAGCTACCTAGCGGGGGGGCTCCAAGAGACCCAGTACTTC
TRBJ2-3,many,.,TRBV11-3,CAISKGGRTDTQYF,TGTGCCATCTCGAAAGGGGGGCGCACAGATACGCAGTATTTT
TRBJ2-7,.,.,TRBV6-2/TRBV6-3,CASSSDGLPYEQYF,TGTGCCAGCAGTTCCGACGGACTACCCTACGAGCAGTACTTC
TRBJ2-7,.,.,TRBV4-2,CASSQRRTDSGVYEQYF,TGTGCCAGCAGCCAACGAAGGACAGACTCGGGAGTCTACGAGCAGTACTTC
TRBJ2-2,few,.,TRBV6-1,CASSEAGEGGELFF,TGTGCCAGCAGTGAAGCGGGCGAGGGCGGGGAGCTGTTTTTT
TRBJ2-3,few,.,TRBV4-1,CASSQDPRGGTDTQYF,TGCGCCAGCAGCCAAGATCCGCGGGGAGGCACAGATACGCAGTATTTT
TRBJ2-2,once,TRBD2,TRBV18,CASSPELAGLYTNTGELFF,TGTGCCAGCTCACCGGAACTAGCGGGACTATACACGAACACCGGGGAGCTGTTTTTT
TRBJ2-2,.,.,TRBV6-1,CASGTPMNTGELFF,TGTGCCAGCGGGACCCCAATGAACACCGGGGAGCTGTTTTTT
TRBJ2-7,.,.,TRBV15,CATSGSTGRYEQYF,TGTGCCACCAGCGGATCGACAGGCCGTTACGAGCAGTACTTC
TRBJ2-5,.,.,TRBV6-1,CASSLGGSGETQYF,TGTGCCAGCAGCCTCGGGGGCTCGGGGGAGACCCAGTACTTC
TRBJ1-1,few,.,TRBV7-9,CASSPQDTLWAEAFF,TGTGCCAGCAGCCCCCAGGACACCCTGTGGGCTGAAGCTTTCTTT
TRBJ2-2,.,TRBD1,TRBV29-1,CSVGWDRARTGELFF,TGCAGCGTTGGATGGGACAGGGCTAGGACCGGGGAGCTGTTTTTT
TRBJ2-7,many,.,TRBV5-1,CASSPDRDHPYEQYF,TGCGCCAGCAGCCCGGACCGAGATCACCCCTACGAGCAGTACTTC
TRBJ1-1,.,TRBD1,TRBV4-1,CASSQVRTGWDTEAFF,TGCGCCAGCAGCCAAGTTCGGACAGGGTGGGACACTGAAGCTTTCTTT
TRBJ2-1,.,.,TRBV7-9,CASSFLDSSDNEQFF,TGTGCCAGCAGCTTTCTAGACTCCAGCGACAATGAGCAGTTCTTC
TRBJ2-3,.,.,TRBV21-1,CASSYTLTSVSSTDTQYF,TGTGCCAGCAGCTATACCCTCACTAGTGTCTCTAGCACAGATACGCAGTATTTT
TRBJ2-3,.,.,TRBV5-5,CASSQGLYSTDTQYF,TGTGCCAGCAGCCAGGGACTTTATAGCACAGATACGCAGTATTTT
TRBJ1-4,.,.,TRBV6-5,CASSYGQIYEKLFF,TGTGCCAGCAGTTACGGGCAGATCTACGAAAAACTGTTTTTT
TRBJ2-1,.,.,TRBV7-8,CASSSPTYNEQFF,TGTGCCAGCAGCTCCCCAACCTACAATGAGCAGTTCTTC
TRBJ2-1,few,.,TRBV7-6,CASSAERVYEQFF,TGTGCCAGCTCGGCGGAGAGAGTATATGAGCAGTTCTTC
TRBJ2-5,many,.,TRBV5-6,CASSLTAYQETQYF,TGTGCCAGCAGCTTGACAGCGTACCAAGAGACCCAGTACTTC
TRBJ2-1,.,TRBD2,TRBV25-1,CASSEWVKGLAGEGSYNEQFF,TGTGCCAGCAGTGAATGGGTGAAAGGACTAGCGGGAGAAGGATCCTACAATGAGCAGTTCTTC
TRBJ1-3,few,.,TRBV3-1,CASSSLQGSPGNTIYF,TGTGCCAGCAGCTCCTTACAGGGTAGCCCTGGAAACACCATATATTTT
TRBJ2-7,.,.,TRBV5-4,CASSFGRGFNEQYF,TGTGCCAGCAGCTTCGGGCGTGGATTCAACGAGCAGTACTTC
TRBJ2-3,.,.,TRBV2,CASRSGVTDTQYF,TGTGCCAGCAGGTCCGGGGTCACAGATACGCAGTATTTT
TRBJ1-1,few,.,TRBV12-3/TRBV12-4,CASSQGTQAEAFF,TGTGCCAGCAGTCAGGGGACCCAGGCTGAAGCTTTCTTT
TRBJ1-2,.,.,TRBV3-1,CASSQGQDYGYTF,TGTGCCAGCAGCCAAGGGCAGGACTATGGCTACACCTTC
TRBJ2-1,.,.,TRBV11-2,CASSLGAASEQFF,TGTGCCAGCAGCTTAGGTGCGGCCAGTGAGCAGTTCTTC
TRBJ2-7,few,TRBD1,TRBV7-8,CASSLVRTGVHEQYF,TGTGCCAGCAGCTTAGTCAGGACAGGGGTGCACGAGCAGTACTTC
TRBJ2-7,medium-sized,.,TRBV12-3/TRBV12-4,CASSNRESVLVEQYF,TGTGCCAGCAGTAACAGGGAGTCCGTCCTGGTCGAGCAGTACTTC
TRBJ2-1,few,TRBD1,TRBV20-1,CSARDLGQGYYNEQFF,TGCAGTGCTAGAGATCTAGGACAGGGTTATTACAATGAGCAGTTCTTC
TRBJ1-4,few,.,TRBV5-6,CASSLSGGTNEKLFF,TGTGCCAGCAGCTTGAGCGGAGGAACTAATGAAAAACTGTTTTTT
TRBJ2-1,many,TRBD2,TRBV4-1,CASSQEPGGYNEQFF,TGCGCCAGCAGCCAAGAACCGGGGGGCTACAATGAGCAGTTCTTC
TRBJ2-2,few,.,TRBV20-1,CSAAYTGELFF,TGCAGTGCCGCTTACACCGGGGAGCTGTTTTTT
TRBJ2-7,.,TRBD1,TRBV6-1,CASKGVTGEVYEQYF,TGTGCCAGCAAAGGGGTTACAGGGGAAGTATACGAGCAGTACTTC
TRBJ2-1,many,TRBD2,TRBV29-1,CSVDPLAGGFNEQFF,TGCAGCGTTGACCCGCTAGCGGGAGGCTTCAATGAGCAGTTCTTC
TRBJ2-1,.,TRBD1,TRBV6-4,CASSSSTGGMDEQFF,TGTGCCAGCAGTTCCTCGACAGGGGGCATGGATGAGCAGTTCTTC
TRBJ2-5,few,.,TRBV7-8,CASSLGSGGTETQYF,TGTGCCAGCAGCTTAGGGTCCGGGGGCACAGAGACCCAGTACTTC